The present T cell receptor (beta chain) was sequenced within a study of blood T cell repertoires in COVID-19. Assay: immunoSEQ multiplex PCR; the TCRdb copy retains only in-frame clones and omits some. This sample has approximately 250,000 clones, with about 80% found just once. The CDR3 has 15 amino acids. Germline lookup yields CDR1 SGHTA and CDR2 FQGTGA. J lost 2 bases, V lost 3 bases, and 1 base had no gene match. V gene TRBV7-3 combines with J gene TRBJ2-3; 11 bases match TRBD2. The TCR was taken from a man aged 30 to 39 with acute COVID-19. Sequenced material: PBMCs or T cells enriched from blood (not recorded which). The CDR3 protein is CASSFSGRATDTQYF. CDR3 nucleotides: TGTGCCAGCAGCTTTAGCGGGAGGGCCACAGATACGCAGTATTTT.